Listed below are T cell receptor beta chains from one sample, sequenced in a study of blood T cell repertoires in COVID-19. The assay was immunoSEQ multiplex PCR, and TCRdb's table has in-frame clones only and misses some. The data contain some 130,000 clones, 87% of them singletons. Sequenced: peripheral blood. The source is a man aged 50-59 years with active COVID-19. The CDR3 runs from the conserved cysteine through the conserved F or W. D genes are given only for firm matches. The size of a clone is reported for some rows only, either as once, few or many, or as a class for expanded clones.

j_gene | v_gene | d_gene | abundance | CDR3nt | CDR3aa
TRBJ1-5 | TRBV6-1 | . | . | TGTGCCAGCAGTGAAGGAACGGGTCGCCAGCCCCAGCATTTT | CASSEGTGRQPQHF
TRBJ1-6 | TRBV7-9 | . | . | TGTGCCAGCAGCCGAGTGGGGGGAGAGTCACCCCTCCACTTT | CASSRVGGESPLHF
TRBJ1-5 | TRBV6-6 | . | few | TGTGCCAGCAGTCCCCAGGGGACCCAAGGGCCCCAGCATTTT | CASSPQGTQGPQHF
TRBJ2-1 | TRBV7-9 | TRBD1 | . | TGTGCCAGCAGCCCGGGACAGGGGGCGGGTGAGCAGTTCTTC | CASSPGQGAGEQFF
TRBJ2-5 | TRBV5-1 | TRBD2 | . | TGCGCCAGCAGCACCGGGACTATCCAAGAGACCCAGTACTTC | CASSTGTIQETQYF
TRBJ1-4 | TRBV6-5 | . | . | TGTGCCAGCACTCCCCCCGGCAGGGGAAATGAAAAACTGTTTTTT | CASTPPGRGNEKLFF
TRBJ2-1 | TRBV10-3 | TRBD2 | . | TGTGCCATCAGTGGAAGACTAGCCAATGAGCAGTTCTTC | CAISGRLANEQFF
TRBJ1-1 | TRBV7-8 | . | once | TGTGCCAGTCAGCAGCTGAAGGGGCCAGTCACTGAAGCTTTCTTT | CASQQLKGPVTEAFF
TRBJ2-7 | TRBV5-8 | TRBD1 | . | TGTGCCAGCAGCCGAATTAGGGGGCTCTACGAGCAGTACTTC | CASSRIRGLYEQYF
TRBJ1-5 | TRBV19 | . | . | TGTGCCAGTAGTAACCGGGCCGGAGCGGGAAATCAGCCCCAGCATTTT | CASSNRAGAGNQPQHF
TRBJ1-2 | TRBV21-1 | . | . | TGTGCCAGCAGCAAACGCTTCGCAGGGTTAGGCTATGGCTACACCTTC | CASSKRFAGLGYGYTF
TRBJ2-7 | TRBV9 | . | once | TGTGCCAGCAGCGTAGAGAGCGGGGGACAGTCCTACGAGCAGTACTTC | CASSVESGGQSYEQYF
TRBJ1-6 | TRBV15 | . | . | TGTGCCACCAGGACAGGAAGAATTGACCGAGCGGGGTCACCCCTCCACTTT | CATRTGRIDRAGSPLHF
TRBJ1-3 | TRBV9 | . | . | TGTGCCAGCAGCCCCCACATCCACTCTGGAAACACCATATATTTT | CASSPHIHSGNTIYF
TRBJ1-5 | TRBV5-1 | TRBD1 | . | TGCGCCAGCAGGGGGACAGGGGATTTTAGCAATCAGCCCCAGCATTTT | CASRGTGDFSNQPQHF
TRBJ2-3 | TRBV19 | . | . | TGTGCCAGTAGGGCCCGAGGAACAGATACGCAGTATTTT | CASRARGTDTQYF
TRBJ2-3 | TRBV7-9 | . | . | TGTGCCAGCAGCCCGCAGGGTTTTAGCACAGATACGCAGTATTTT | CASSPQGFSTDTQYF